The 12 T cell receptor beta chains in this list originate from one sample, sequenced in a study of blood T cell repertoires in COVID-19. Repertoires were generated with immunoSEQ multiplex PCR, while TCRdb's copy carries only in-frame clones and drops some. The top ten clones hold less than 6% of a sample with around 75,000 clones, 79% of them seen once. The sample was peripheral blood. The receptor set was obtained from a woman at least 80 years old with active or convalescent COVID-19.

V usage is TRBV9 and J usage is TRBJ2-5, with TRBD1 identical over 8 bases. The V gene's germline CDR1 is SGDLS and CDR2 YYNGEE. The CDR3 spans 15 residues. V trimming: 0 bases; J trimming: 2 bases; junction bases outside the gene matches: 3. The CDR3 region has the DNA TGTGCCAGCAGCGTAGAGGGGGACAGGCAAGAGACCCAGTACTTC. It specifies CASSVEGDRQETQYF. The full variable domain, with the rest looked up from reference TRBV9 and TRBJ2-5, is DSGVTQTPKHLITATGQRVTLRCSPRSGDLSVYWYQQSLDQGLQFLIQYYNGEERAKGNILERFSAQQFPDLHSELNLSSLELGDSALYFCASSVEGDRQETQYFGPGTRLLVL.

V usage is TRBV5-1 and J usage is TRBJ2-2; 14 nucleotides match TRBD2. The CDR3 length is 17 residues. Germline V lookup: CDR1 SGHRS, CDR2 YFSETQ. Trimming removed 4 bases from V and 3 bases from J; junction bases left unmatched: 5. The CDR3 region has the DNA TGCGCCAGCAGCACAGGACTAGCGGGGGGATACACCGGGGAGCTGTTTTTT. Amino acid sequence: CASSTGLAGGYTGELFF.

This sequence joins TRBV9 and TRBJ2-3; D is ambiguous. The CDR3 sequence is 13 residues long. Germline assignment: CDR1 SGDLS and CDR2 YYNGEE. V shed 3 bases and J shed 4 bases, with 9 bases lying between them. The chain's CDR3 is CASSAESADTQYF. CDR3 in DNA: TGTGCCAGCAGCGCGGAGAGCGCAGATACGCAGTATTTT. The full variable domain, in which reference TRBV9 and TRBJ2-3 provide the parts outside the CDR3, is DSGVTQTPKHLITATGQRVTLRCSPRSGDLSVYWYQQSLDQGLQFLIQYYNGEERAKGNILERFSAQQFPDLHSELNLSSLELGDSALYFCASSAESADTQYFGPGTRLTVL.

The gene calls are TRBV15 and TRBJ2-1; 8 bases match TRBD1. The CDR3 contains 14 residues. The V gene's germline CDR1 is LNHNV and CDR2 YYDKDF (reference sequence). V trimming: 4 bases; J trimming: 3 bases; junction bases outside the gene matches: 2. The CDR3 here is CATSKGQDYNEQFF. CDR3 nucleotides: TGTGCCACCAGCAAGGGACAGGACTACAATGAGCAGTTCTTC.

This clone was detected only a few times. The chain carries TRBV7-9 and TRBJ1-1; D is undetermined. Germline V gene data show CDR1 as SEHNR and CDR2 as FQNEAQ (reference sequence). Trimming took off 5 bases at V and 4 bases at J, with 11 bases between the two ends. The length of the CDR3 is 13 residues. Here the CDR3 DNA reads TGTGCCAGCAGCCCATCCTGGGCCACTGAAGCTTTCTTT. Its protein product is CASSPSWATEAFF.

This clone was observed once. The genes are TRBV29-1 and TRBJ2-1; 9 positions match TRBD2. J lost 4 bases, V lost 2 bases, and 3 bases had no gene match. CDR1 is SQVTM and CDR2 is ANQGSEA in the germline V gene. The length of the CDR3 is 14 residues. In nucleotides, the CDR3 is TGCAGCGTTGAACGGAGCGGGAGGTACAATGAGCAGTTCTTC. Amino acid sequence: CSVERSGRYNEQFF.

The chain has TRBV10-3 and TRBJ2-7, with TRBD2 matching over 7 bases. V lost 7 bases, J lost 2 bases, and 11 bases stayed unmatched. The CDR3 contains 15 residues. The germline CDR1 and CDR2 sequences are ENHRY and SYGVKD. The CDR3 loop reads CAITNPGAGAYEQYF. The CDR3 nucleotides read TGTGCCATCACCAACCCTGGGGCGGGGGCCTACGAGCAGTACTTC.

V is TRBV19 and J is TRBJ2-1; 10 bases line up with TRBD2. This CDR3 is built from 15 residues. V shed 9 bases, J shed 9 bases, and the junction held 14 bases outside the gene matches. Looked up from germline, CDR1 is LNHDA and CDR2 is SQIVND (reference sequence). The DNA of the CDR3 is TGTGCCAGCCGCTTGGGTGTGCCTAGCGGGGGTGAGCAGTTCTTC. Its protein is CASRLGVPSGGEQFF.

The gene calls are TRBV5-1 and TRBJ1-3; 7 positions agree with TRBD1. The length of the CDR3 is 16 residues. Trimming took 3 bases from V and 3 from J; bases not matched to a gene: 9. Germline CDR1 reads SGHRS; CDR2 reads YFSETQ. The CDR3 here is CASSSVSGTVGNTIYF. The CDR3 nucleotides read TGCGCCAGCAGCTCCGTATCCGGGACAGTTGGAAACACCATATATTTT.

The rearrangement uses TRBV10-3 and TRBJ1-5; 8 bases line up with TRBD1. Germline CDR1 is ENHRY and CDR2 is SYGVKD. The CDR3 is 16 amino acids. Unmatched junction bases numbered 10, after V lost 8 bases and J lost 1 base. CDR3 nucleotide sequence: TGTGCCATCCGGGACACAGGGGGTAACAGCAATCAGCCCCAGCATTTT. It is translated as CAIRDTGGNSNQPQHF.

This clone was seen a few times. The gene calls are TRBV18 and TRBJ1-2; TRBD1 matches at 7 bases. Germline V gene lookup returns CDR1 KGHSH and CDR2 LQKENI. With 2 bases clipped from V and 3 bases from J, the junction kept 6 bases outside the gene matches. CDR3 length: 15 amino acids. CDR3 DNA: TGTGCCAGCTCACCAGGACAGGTCTATTACTATGGCTACACCTTC. This sequence encodes CASSPGQVYYYGYTF.

The chain links TRBV5-5 to TRBJ2-5, with 8 bases matching TRBD2. Germline-derived CDR1 and CDR2 are SGHKS and YYEKEE (reference sequence). V was clipped by 5 bases and J by 5 bases; unmatched bases: 5. There are 13 residues in the CDR3. This CDR3 is CASRTGLVETQYF. The CDR3 coding sequence is TGTGCCAGCAGAACGGGACTAGTGGAGACCCAGTACTTC.